A few counts support the clone carrying this T cell receptor beta chain. Its antigen remains unknown. Per the germline V gene, CDR1 is MDHEN and CDR2 is SYDVKM. This CDR3 is 15 amino acids long. Between the trimmed V and J ends, which lost 8 bases and 6 bases, there was a span of 17 bases. The data were taken from a study of beta chain features in type 1 diabetes. Findings and caveats of the study: It was not settled here whether HLA type affects TCRB rearrangement.

Every isolated RNA sample was fully reverse transcribed, so sequencing captured expressed TCRB transcripts. Data came from immunoSEQ multiplex PCR; TCRdb stores just in-frame clones and leaves some out. The table records 120,000 to 150,000 clones, approximately 9.8% of them present only once. The receptor's source is a woman in her 40s in good health. This sequence joins TRBV28 and TRBJ1-6, with no clear D. The sample was central memory CD4+ T cells from blood. The CDR3 DNA is TGTGCCAGCGGTGGATCAGGCAGCAGTAATTCACCCCTCCACTTT. Translation: CASGGSGSSNSPLHF.